The rows below give T cell receptor beta chains drawn from one sample of a study of cytomegalovirus exposure and HLA in healthy donors. Sequencing was performed with immunoSEQ multiplex PCR; in TCRdb, only in-frame clones are kept and a portion is missing. Of roughly 130,000 clones in the sample, roughly 80% were seen once. Sequenced: PBMCs. These TCRs come from a male donor in good health and CMV-seronegative. Both conserved end residues are trimmed from each CDR3.

J: TRBJ1-2
V: TRBV9
CDR3: ASSLGTVGHGYT

J: TRBJ1-5
V: TRBV5-5
CDR3: ASSLGQGVGNQPQH

J: TRBJ2-7
V: TRBV6-5
CDR3: ASSEALRAAY

J: TRBJ2-3
V: TRBV5-1
CDR3: ASSFGVAGGADTQY

J: TRBJ1-3
V: TRBV7-2
CDR3: ASSRRQSSGNTIY

J: TRBJ1-3
V: TRBV18
CDR3: ASSPARSRPDTIY

J: TRBJ1-6
V: TRBV27
CDR3: ASSPKTGVTRNSPLH

J: TRBJ1-1
V: TRBV4-2
CDR3: ASSQGRNTEAF

J: TRBJ1-1
V: TRBV7-6
CDR3: ASSLFEENTEAF

J: TRBJ1-3
V: TRBV4-2
CDR3: ASSQDQASGNTIY

J: TRBJ1-5
V: TRBV5-1
CDR3: ASSLGGDQPQH

J: TRBJ2-1
V: TRBV6-4
CDR3: ACGSTSGGNNEQF

J: TRBJ1-1
V: TRBV7-9
CDR3: ASSLRVGSGVTEAF

J: TRBJ2-7
V: TRBV5-6
CDR3: ASSLLRGTSYEQY

J: TRBJ1-1
V: TRBV7-3
CDR3: ASSLMGQGATEAF

J: TRBJ1-2
V: TRBV7-8
CDR3: ASSLGDRINGYT

J: TRBJ2-6
V: TRBV18
CDR3: ASSPVYRVSGANVLT